Listed here is a single TCR beta chain. The antigen is not known. Primers included in the PCR were 60 Vbeta and 13 Jbeta primers. Method: immunoSEQ multiplex PCR; TCRdb's copy keeps in-frame clones and lacks some. The sample carries some 90,000 clones, nearly 80% recorded once. The CDR3 spans 13 residues. Deletions cut 6 bases from V and 7 bases from J, with 13 bases between. Germline V CDR1 and CDR2: GTSNPN, SVGIG (reference sequence). The source of the sample is a study of cytomegalovirus exposure and HLA in healthy donors. Turning to the study itself: A prior study identified 117 million unique TCR beta sequences from about 180 million T cells. General study points: The classifier, whose performance was assessed in both the original and validation cohorts, reportedly diagnosed cytomegalovirus status with high specificity and sensitivity. Being productive about 90% or about 30% of the time was typical of most TCR beta V segments in an earlier analysis.

The rearrangement links TRBV30 to TRBJ1-6; weak D call: TRBD1 (6 bases). Sequenced: PBMCs. This TCR was sampled from a female donor in good health and CMV-seronegative. The CDR3 sequence is CACTGTRNSPLHF. The CDR3 nucleotides are TGTGCCTGTACCGGGACACGGAATTCACCCCTCCACTTT.